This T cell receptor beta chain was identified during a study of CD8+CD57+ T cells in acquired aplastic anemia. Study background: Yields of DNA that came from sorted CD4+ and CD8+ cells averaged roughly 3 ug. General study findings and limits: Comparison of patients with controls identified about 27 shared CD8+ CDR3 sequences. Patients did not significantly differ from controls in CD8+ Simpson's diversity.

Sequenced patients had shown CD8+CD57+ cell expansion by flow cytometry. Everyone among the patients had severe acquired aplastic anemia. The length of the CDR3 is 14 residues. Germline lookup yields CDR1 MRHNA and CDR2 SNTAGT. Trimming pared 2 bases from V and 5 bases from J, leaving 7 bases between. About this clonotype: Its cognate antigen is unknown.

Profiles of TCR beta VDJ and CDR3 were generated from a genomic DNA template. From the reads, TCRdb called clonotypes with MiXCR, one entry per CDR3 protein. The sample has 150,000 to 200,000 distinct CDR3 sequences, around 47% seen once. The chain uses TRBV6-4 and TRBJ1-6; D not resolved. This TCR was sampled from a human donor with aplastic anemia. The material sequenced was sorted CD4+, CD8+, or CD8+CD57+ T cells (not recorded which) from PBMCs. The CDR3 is CASSDGGNNSPLHF. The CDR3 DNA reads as TGTGCCAGCAGTGACGGCGGAAATAATTCACCCCTCCACTTT.